This T cell receptor beta chain stems from a study of cytomegalovirus exposure and HLA in healthy donors. Primers: 60 Vbeta forward and 13 Jbeta reverse. Sequencing was performed with immunoSEQ multiplex PCR; in TCRdb, only in-frame clones are kept and a portion is missing. This repertoire shows 85,000 to 100,000 clones, about 74% found once; its top ten account for around 15%. This clone was counted once. Its antigen remains unknown. The CDR3 contains 18 residues. Looked up from germline, CDR1 is SGHVS and CDR2 is FNYEAQ. V was cut by 1 base and J by 3 bases, with 20 bases left in between. Findings and caveats of the study: The majority of CMV-associated TCR beta chains were reported as apparently HLA-restricted in a later analysis. With DRB1 most and HLA-C fewest, TCR association rates differed between HLA loci in a later analysis. Reportedly, diagnosis of cytomegalovirus status by the classifier showed high specificity and sensitivity. With later analysis, a missense DCLRE1C variant became linked to TCR beta V- and J-gene trimming.

This receptor was obtained from a man aged 60-69 years in good health and CMV-seropositive. The gene calls are TRBV7-6 and TRBJ2-3; weak D call: TRBD1 (5 bases). Material: PBMCs. This chain's CDR3 is CASSLGPSGSLRTDTQYF. The CDR3 coding sequence is TGTGCCAGCAGCTTAGGGCCTTCAGGGTCCCTACGAACAGATACGCAGTATTTT.